The 15 T cell receptor beta chains below all came from one sample that was sequenced in a study of blood T cell repertoires in COVID-19. The method was immunoSEQ multiplex PCR; TCRdb's version includes in-frame clones alone and lacks a portion of them. The table has about 190,000 clones, around 80% seen once. Specimen: peripheral blood. The origin of the receptors is a human donor in a cohort sampled during active COVID-19.

This clone was detected only once. V gene TRBV9 combines with J gene TRBJ2-7, with 7 positions matching TRBD1. The CDR3 covers 15 residues. The germline V gene has CDR1 SGDLS and CDR2 YYNGEE. V was pared by 0 bases and J by 0 bases, with 3 bases of the junction left unmatched. The CDR3 nucleotides are TGTGCCAGCAGCGTAGGACAGGGAGCCTCCTACGAGCAGTACTTC. Protein: CASSVGQGASYEQYF. The full variable domain, with the rest looked up from reference TRBV9 and TRBJ2-7, is DSGVTQTPKHLITATGQRVTLRCSPRSGDLSVYWYQQSLDQGLQFLIQYYNGEERAKGNILERFSAQQFPDLHSELNLSSLELGDSALYFCASSVGQGASYEQYFGPGTRLTVT.

The rearrangement links TRBV6-5 to TRBJ1-4; D gene ambiguous. Trimming took 10 bases from V and 8 from J, leaving 23 bases between them. The CDR3 length is 15 residues. The germline V gene encodes CDR1 MNHEY and CDR2 SVGAGI. The CDR3 DNA follows: TGTGCCACCCTCCCGGTCATTCCGACATACGAAAAACTGTTTTTT. Protein product: CATLPVIPTYEKLFF.

The chain recombines TRBV4-2 with TRBJ2-6; D remains ambiguous. CDR3 size: 13 residues. The V end lost 6 bases, the J end lost 3 bases, and 6 bases lay between the germline ends. Germline V gives CDR1 LGHNA, CDR2 YNFKEQ. The CDR3 reads CASRRDGANVLTF. Written as DNA, the CDR3 is TGTGCCAGCAGACGAGATGGGGCCAACGTCCTGACTTTC.

The rearrangement uses TRBV3-1 (or the pseudogene TRBV3-2) and TRBJ1-2, with a tentative D call TRBD1 (6 bases). The CDR3 spans 14 residues. Looked up from germline, CDR1 is LGHDT and CDR2 is YNNKEL (reference sequence). The V end lost 7 bases, the J end lost 3 bases, and 15 bases lay between the germline ends. The CDR3 nucleotides read TGTGCCAGCACCACAACAGGGAGTCACTATGGCTACACCTTC. This translates into CASTTTGSHYGYTF.

This chain joins TRBV7-9 and TRBJ2-1; the D gene is possibly TRBD2 (6 bases). The CDR3 sequence is 16 residues long. Looked up from germline, CDR1 is SEHNR and CDR2 is FQNEAQ (reference sequence). Between the trimmed V and J ends, which lost 5 bases and 5 bases, there was a span of 19 bases. CDR3 in DNA: TGTGCCAGCAGCCGCCTTGGAGGGGATACTGACAATGAGCAGTTCTTC. As protein: CASSRLGGDTDNEQFF. The full variable domain, completed using reference TRBV7-9 and TRBJ2-1, is DTGVSQNPRHKITKRGQNVTFRCDPISEHNRLYWYRQTLGQGPEFLTYFQNEAQLEKSRLLSDRFSAERPKGSFSTLEIQRTEQGDSAMYLCASSRLGGDTDNEQFFGPGTRLTVL.

The chain carries TRBV4-2 and TRBJ2-3; no reliable D call. Germline V gene data show CDR1 as LGHNA and CDR2 as YNFKEQ. Trimming took off 4 bases at V and 6 bases at J, with 11 bases between the two ends. CDR3 length equals 13 residues. The DNA for the CDR3 is TGTGCCAGCAGCCGAGATCTCCCGGATACGCAGTATTTT. Residues: CASSRDLPDTQYF.

With respect to this clone: The same CDR3 arises from other DNA sequences in this sample as well. The J gene is TRBJ1-2, the V gene TRBV19; no definite D call. V was pared by 0 bases and J by 4 bases, with 9 bases between. Germline CDR1 and CDR2: LNHDA and SQIVND (reference sequence). The CDR3 length is 14 residues. The CDR3, as DNA: TGTGCCAGTAGTATAGATCGAGGTTCCTATGGCTACACCTTC. It codes for CASSIDRGSYGYTF.

The chain recombines TRBV6-5 with TRBJ2-5; a possible D gene is TRBD1 (6 bases). This CDR3 spans 14 amino acids. Deletions cut 9 bases from V and 5 bases from J, with 19 bases between. Germline assignment: CDR1 MNHEY and CDR2 SVGAGI. The CDR3 bases are TGTGCCAGAAATCCGGGACACTTAACCGAGACCCAGTACTTC. Translating gives CARNPGHLTETQYF.

V usage is TRBV7-8 and J usage is TRBJ1-1; TRBD1 might be the D (6 bases). Looked up from germline, CDR1 is SGHVS and CDR2 is FQNEAQ. This CDR3 region has 17 residues. The V and J ends lost 0 bases and 3 bases respectively, with 17 bases between them. This CDR3 reads CASSLAVFGRGDTEAFF. The CDR3 bases are TGTGCCAGCAGCTTAGCGGTCTTCGGCAGGGGAGACACTGAAGCTTTCTTT.

This rearrangement joins TRBV7-3 to TRBJ2-3, with 7 bases fitting TRBD1. Trimming cost V 6 bases and J 5 bases; bases outside gene matches: 5. This CDR3 is 13 amino acids long. The germline CDR1 and CDR2 sequences are SGHTA and FQGTGA. CDR3 nucleotide sequence: TGTGCCAGCAGTACAGGGGTTATAGATACGCAGTATTTT. It codes for CASSTGVIDTQYF.

The rearrangement links TRBV10-2 to TRBJ2-2, with a tentative D call TRBD2 (6 bases). Trimming removed 6 bases from V and 5 bases from J, with 19 bases in between. Germline CDR1 and CDR2: WSHSY and SAAADI. This CDR3 comprises 16 residues. The CDR3 coding sequence is TGCGCCAGCAGGGAACGCGGCGGGGTTAGGACCGGGGAGCTGTTTTTT. Its protein product is CASRERGGVRTGELFF.

The chain has TRBV3-1 (or the pseudogene TRBV3-2) and TRBJ1-1, with D tentatively TRBD1 (5 bases). Germline CDR1 reads LGHDT; CDR2 reads YNNKEL (reference sequence). V was shortened by 4 bases and J by 1 base, with 13 bases between the two germline ends. There are 15 residues in the CDR3. The CDR3 bases are TGTGCCAGCAGCCCCCTTGTCGGGGGGAACACTGAAGCTTTCTTT. Translated: CASSPLVGGNTEAFF.

The chain combines TRBV11-3 with TRBJ2-2, with TRBD1 as a possible D gene (5 bases). V lost 3 bases and J 3 bases, leaving 8 bases between the germline ends. The CDR3 totals 14 residues. Germline V gene sequence: CDR1 SGHNT, CDR2 YENEEA. In nucleotides, the CDR3 is TGTGCCAGCAGCTTGGCCAGGGACACCGGGGAGCTGTTTTTT. As protein: CASSLARDTGELFF.

This chain uses TRBV18 with TRBJ2-7, with 9 bases that match TRBD1. Germline V gene lookup returns CDR1 KGHSH and CDR2 LQKENI. There are 15 residues in the CDR3. J was trimmed by 5 bases and V by 5 bases; bases with no gene match: 10. The chain's CDR3 is CASSVVGQGLHEQYF. The CDR3 DNA reads as TGTGCCAGCTCAGTGGTGGGACAGGGTTTGCACGAGCAGTACTTC.

This chain uses TRBV5-1 with TRBJ1-4; 7 bases agree with TRBD1. The germline CDR1 and CDR2 sequences are SGHRS and YFSETQ. The ends lost 4 bases at V and 5 bases at J; junction bases unmatched: 8. This CDR3 is 15 amino acids long. The CDR3 nucleotides read TGCGCCAGCAGCCACGGGACAGTGAGGAATGAAAAACTGTTTTTT. This codes for CASSHGTVRNEKLFF. Using reference TRBV5-1 and TRBJ1-4 for the parts outside the CDR3, the full variable domain is KAGVTQTPRYLIKTRGQQVTLSCSPISGHRSVSWYQQTPGQGLQFLFEYFSETQRNKGNFPGRFSGRQFSNSRSEMNVSTLELGDSALYLCASSHGTVRNEKLFFGSGTQLSVL.